The sequence of this T cell receptor (beta chain) was determined in a study of cytomegalovirus exposure and HLA in healthy donors. The study, taken as a whole, reports: Reports showed the classifier diagnosing cytomegalovirus status with high specificity and sensitivity. Most of the TCR beta V segments (in an earlier analysis) were productive either about 87% or about 30% of the time.

This clone was found a few times. What it binds is unknown. This CDR3 has 12 residues. CDR1 is SGHTS, CDR2 YDEGEE, per germline. V was shortened by 4 bases and J by 10 bases, with 15 bases between the two germline ends. The PCR contained 60 Vbeta and 13 Jbeta primers. Sequencing used immunoSEQ multiplex PCR; TCRdb keeps in-frame clones, though not all of them. The data contain 75,000 to 100,000 clones, around 73% of them seen just once; the ten biggest clones take up around 3.6%. The rearrangement joins TRBV5-8 to TRBJ2-7, with D unclear. Source material: PBMCs. This sequence originates from a man between 40 and 49 years old in good health and CMV-seronegative. CDR3 DNA sequence: TGTGCCAGCAGCCAGAAGGCGACAAGTCAGTACTTC. Amino acid sequence: CASSQKATSQYF.